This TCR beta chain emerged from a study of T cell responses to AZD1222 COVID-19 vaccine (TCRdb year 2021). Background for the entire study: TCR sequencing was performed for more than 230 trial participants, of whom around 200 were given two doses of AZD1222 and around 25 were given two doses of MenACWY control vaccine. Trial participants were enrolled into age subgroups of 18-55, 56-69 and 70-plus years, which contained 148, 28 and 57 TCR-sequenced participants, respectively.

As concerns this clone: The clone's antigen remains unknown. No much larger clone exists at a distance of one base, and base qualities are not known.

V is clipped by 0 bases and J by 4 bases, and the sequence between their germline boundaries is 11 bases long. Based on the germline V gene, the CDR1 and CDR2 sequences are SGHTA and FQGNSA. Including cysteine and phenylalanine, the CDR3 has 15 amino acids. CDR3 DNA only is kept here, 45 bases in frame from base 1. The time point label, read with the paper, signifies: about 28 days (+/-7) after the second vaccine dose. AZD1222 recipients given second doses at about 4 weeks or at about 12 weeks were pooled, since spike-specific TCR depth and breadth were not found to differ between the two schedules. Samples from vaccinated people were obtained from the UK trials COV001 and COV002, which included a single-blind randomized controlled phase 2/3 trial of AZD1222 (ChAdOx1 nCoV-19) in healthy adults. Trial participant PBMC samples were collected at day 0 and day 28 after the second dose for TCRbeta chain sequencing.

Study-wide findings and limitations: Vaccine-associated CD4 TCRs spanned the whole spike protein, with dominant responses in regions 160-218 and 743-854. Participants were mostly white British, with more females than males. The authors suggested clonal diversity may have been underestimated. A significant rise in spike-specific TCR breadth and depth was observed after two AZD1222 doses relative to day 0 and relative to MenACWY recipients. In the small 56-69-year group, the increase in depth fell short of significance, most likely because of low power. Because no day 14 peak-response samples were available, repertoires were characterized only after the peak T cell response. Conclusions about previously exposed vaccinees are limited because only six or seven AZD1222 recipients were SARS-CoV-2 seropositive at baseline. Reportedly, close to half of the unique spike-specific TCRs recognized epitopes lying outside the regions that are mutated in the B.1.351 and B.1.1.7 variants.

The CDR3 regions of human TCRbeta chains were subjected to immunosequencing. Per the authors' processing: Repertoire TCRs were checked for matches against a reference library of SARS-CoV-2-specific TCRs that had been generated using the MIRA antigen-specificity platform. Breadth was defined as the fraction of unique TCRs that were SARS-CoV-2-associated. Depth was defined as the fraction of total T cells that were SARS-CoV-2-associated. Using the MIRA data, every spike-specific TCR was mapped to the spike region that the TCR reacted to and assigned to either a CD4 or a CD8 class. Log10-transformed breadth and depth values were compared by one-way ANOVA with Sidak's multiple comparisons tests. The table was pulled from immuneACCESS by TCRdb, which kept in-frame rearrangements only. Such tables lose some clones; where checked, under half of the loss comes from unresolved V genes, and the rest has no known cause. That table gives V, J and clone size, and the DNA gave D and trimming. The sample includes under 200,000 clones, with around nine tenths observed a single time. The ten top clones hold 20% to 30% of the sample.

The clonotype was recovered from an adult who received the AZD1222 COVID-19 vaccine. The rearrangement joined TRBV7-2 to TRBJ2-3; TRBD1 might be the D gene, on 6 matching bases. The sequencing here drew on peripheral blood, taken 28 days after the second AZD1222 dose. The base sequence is TGTGCCAGCAGCTTAGCCCACAGGGAGCCAGATACGCAGTATTTT. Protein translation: CASSLAHREPDTQYF.